This T cell receptor beta chain stems from a study of beta chain features in type 1 diabetes. Across the study: What patients shared with healthy donors was a similar profile of age, gender and cell yields. Overall study findings and caveats: Still unanswered here is whether HLA type influences TCRB rearrangement. In the patient group, naive, central memory and Treg TCRB repertoires seemed more alike than in the healthy donor group.

Based on CD45RO/CCR7/CD25/CD127/CD95/CD27, CD4+ regulatory, stem cell-like memory, naive and central memory cells were sorted. This CDR3 is 15 amino acids long. The V and J ends lost 3 bases and 0 bases respectively, with 8 bases between them. CDR1 is KGHSH, CDR2 LQKENI, per germline. Of note for this clone: Its target is not known. Other DNA sequences in the sample encode the same CDR3.

TCRB transcripts that were expressed got sequenced, as all of the isolated RNA had been reverse transcribed. Profiling relied on immunoSEQ multiplex PCR, and the TCRdb table lists in-frame clones only, not all of them. The data contain tens of thousands of clones, approximately 32% of them singletons. This sequence was found in a woman aged 18-30 years in good health. The sequenced material came from stem cell memory CD4+ T cells from blood. This chain joins TRBV18 and TRBJ2-2; D is perhaps TRBD1 (6 bases). The CDR3 sequence is CASSPGQANTGELFF. The DNA of the CDR3 is TGTGCCAGCTCACCGGGACAAGCGAACACCGGGGAGCTGTTTTTT.